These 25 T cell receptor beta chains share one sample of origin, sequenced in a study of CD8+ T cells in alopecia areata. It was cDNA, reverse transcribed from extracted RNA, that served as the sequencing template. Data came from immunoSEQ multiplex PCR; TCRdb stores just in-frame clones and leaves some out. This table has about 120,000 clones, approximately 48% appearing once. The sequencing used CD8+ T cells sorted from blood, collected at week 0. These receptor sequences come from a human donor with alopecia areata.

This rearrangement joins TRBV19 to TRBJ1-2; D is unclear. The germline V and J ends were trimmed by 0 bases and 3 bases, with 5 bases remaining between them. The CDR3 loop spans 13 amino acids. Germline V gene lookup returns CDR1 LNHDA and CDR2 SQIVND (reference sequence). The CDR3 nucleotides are TGTGCCAGTAGTATAGACGGGGACTATGGCTACACCTTC. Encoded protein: CASSIDGDYGYTF.

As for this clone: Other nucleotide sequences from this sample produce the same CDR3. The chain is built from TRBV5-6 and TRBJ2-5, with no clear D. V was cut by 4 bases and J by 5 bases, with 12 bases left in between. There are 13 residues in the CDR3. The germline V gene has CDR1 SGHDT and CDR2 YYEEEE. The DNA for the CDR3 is TGTGCCAGCAGCAAGGGATCGTGGGAGACCCAGTACTTC. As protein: CASSKGSWETQYF.

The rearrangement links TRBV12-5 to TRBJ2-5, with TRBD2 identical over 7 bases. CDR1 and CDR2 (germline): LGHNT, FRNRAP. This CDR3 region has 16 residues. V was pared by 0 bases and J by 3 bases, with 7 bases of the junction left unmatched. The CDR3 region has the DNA TGTGCTAGTGGTTTGGTACGGGGGGTCCGGGAAGAGACCCAGTACTTC. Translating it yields CASGLVRGVREETQYF.

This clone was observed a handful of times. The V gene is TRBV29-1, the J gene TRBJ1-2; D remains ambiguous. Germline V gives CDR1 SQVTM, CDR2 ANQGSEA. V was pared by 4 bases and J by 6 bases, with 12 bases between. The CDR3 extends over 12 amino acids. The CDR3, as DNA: TGCAGCGTTGTGTTGGACCTCAATGGCTACACCTTC. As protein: CSVVLDLNGYTF. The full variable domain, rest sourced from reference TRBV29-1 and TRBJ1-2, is SAVISQKPSRDICQRGTSLTIQCQVDSQVTMMFWYRQQPGQSLTLIATANQGSEATYESGFVIDKFPISRPNLTFSTLTVSNMSPEDSSIYLCSVVLDLNGYTFGSGTRLTVV.

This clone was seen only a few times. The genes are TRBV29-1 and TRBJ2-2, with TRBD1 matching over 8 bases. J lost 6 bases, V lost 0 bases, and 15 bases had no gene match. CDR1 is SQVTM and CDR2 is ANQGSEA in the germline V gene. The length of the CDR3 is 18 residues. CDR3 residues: CSVEDATGQGQYSGELFF. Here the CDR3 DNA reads TGCAGCGTTGAAGATGCTACTGGACAGGGCCAATACTCCGGGGAGCTGTTTTTT.

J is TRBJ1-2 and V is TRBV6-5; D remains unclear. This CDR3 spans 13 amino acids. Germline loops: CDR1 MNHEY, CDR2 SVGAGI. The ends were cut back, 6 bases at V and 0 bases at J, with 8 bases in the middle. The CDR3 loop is CASSPSPNYGYTF. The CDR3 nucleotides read TGTGCCAGCAGCCCCAGTCCTAACTATGGCTACACCTTC.

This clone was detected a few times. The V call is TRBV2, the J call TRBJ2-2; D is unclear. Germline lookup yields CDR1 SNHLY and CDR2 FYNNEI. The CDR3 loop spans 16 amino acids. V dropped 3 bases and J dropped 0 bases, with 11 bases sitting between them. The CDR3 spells CASSDGVSPNTGELFF. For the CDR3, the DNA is TGTGCCAGCAGTGATGGTGTGTCTCCGAACACCGGGGAGCTGTTTTTT. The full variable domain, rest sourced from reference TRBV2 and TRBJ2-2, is EPEVTQTPSHQVTQMGQEVILRCVPISNHLYFYWYRQILGQKVEFLVSFYNNEISEKSEIFDDQFSVERPDGSNFTLKIRSTKLEDSAMYFCASSDGVSPNTGELFFGEGSRLTVL.

The CDR3 loop reads CASSGTLGAEAFF. The DNA for the CDR3 is TGTGCCAGCAGCGGGACCTTAGGGGCTGAAGCTTTCTTT. The chain combines TRBV13 with TRBJ1-1; D is possibly TRBD1 (5 bases). CDR3 length: 13 residues. The germline V gene has CDR1 PRHDT and CDR2 FYEKMQ (reference sequence). V was pared by 5 bases and J by 6 bases, with 13 bases between.

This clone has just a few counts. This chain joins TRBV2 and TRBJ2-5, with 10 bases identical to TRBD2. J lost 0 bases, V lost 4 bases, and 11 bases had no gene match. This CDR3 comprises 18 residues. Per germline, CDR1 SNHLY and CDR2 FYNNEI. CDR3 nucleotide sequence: TGTGCCAGCAGTGGGACCTTAGCGGGGGGCCCGTACCAAGAGACCCAGTACTTC. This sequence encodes CASSGTLAGGPYQETQYF.

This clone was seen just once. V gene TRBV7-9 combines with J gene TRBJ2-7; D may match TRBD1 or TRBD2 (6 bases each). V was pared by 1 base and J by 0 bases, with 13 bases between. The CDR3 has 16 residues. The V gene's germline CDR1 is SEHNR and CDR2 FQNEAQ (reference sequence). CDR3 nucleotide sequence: TGTGCCAGCAGCTTAGTAGGGGGGAGTAACTCCTACGAGCAGTACTTC. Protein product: CASSLVGGSNSYEQYF.

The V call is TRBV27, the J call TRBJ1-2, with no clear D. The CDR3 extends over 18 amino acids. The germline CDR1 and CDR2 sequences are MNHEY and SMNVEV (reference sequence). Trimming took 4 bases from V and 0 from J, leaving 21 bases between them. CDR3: CASSSAGRVNIPNYGYTF. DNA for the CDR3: TGTGCCAGCAGTTCCGCCGGACGAGTCAACATACCTAACTATGGCTACACCTTC.

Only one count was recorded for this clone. CDR3 residues: CASTSGTNSETQYF. The CDR3 DNA is TGTGCCAGCACTTCCGGGACTAACTCAGAGACCCAGTACTTC. The gene calls are TRBV2 and TRBJ2-5, with TRBD2 matching over 7 bases. The J segment lost 4 bases and the V segment lost 7 bases, leaving 9 bases of the junction unmatched. The length of the CDR3 is 14 residues. Germline V lookup: CDR1 SNHLY, CDR2 FYNNEI. The full variable domain, rest sourced from reference TRBV2 and TRBJ2-5, is EPEVTQTPSHQVTQMGQEVILRCVPISNHLYFYWYRQILGQKVEFLVSFYNNEISEKSEIFDDQFSVERPDGSNFTLKIRSTKLEDSAMYFCASTSGTNSETQYFGPGTRLLVL.

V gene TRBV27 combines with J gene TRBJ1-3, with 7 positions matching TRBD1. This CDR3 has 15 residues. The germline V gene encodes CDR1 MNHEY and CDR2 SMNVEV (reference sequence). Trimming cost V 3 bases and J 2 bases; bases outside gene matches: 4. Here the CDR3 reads CASSFTGAAGNTIYF. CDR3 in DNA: TGTGCCAGCAGTTTCACAGGGGCTGCTGGAAACACCATATATTTT.

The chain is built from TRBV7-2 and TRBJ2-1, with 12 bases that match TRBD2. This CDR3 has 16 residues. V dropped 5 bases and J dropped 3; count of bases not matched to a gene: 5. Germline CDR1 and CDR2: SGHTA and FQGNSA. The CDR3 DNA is TGTGCCAGCAGCCCTGGACTAGCGGGGAGCTACAATGAGCAGTTCTTC. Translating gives CASSPGLAGSYNEQFF.

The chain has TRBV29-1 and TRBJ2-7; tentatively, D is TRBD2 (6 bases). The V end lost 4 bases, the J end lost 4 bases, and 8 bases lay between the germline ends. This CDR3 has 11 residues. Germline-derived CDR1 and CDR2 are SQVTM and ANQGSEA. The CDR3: CSVGSGYEQYF. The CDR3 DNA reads TGCAGCGTTGGTAGCGGATACGAGCAGTACTTC.

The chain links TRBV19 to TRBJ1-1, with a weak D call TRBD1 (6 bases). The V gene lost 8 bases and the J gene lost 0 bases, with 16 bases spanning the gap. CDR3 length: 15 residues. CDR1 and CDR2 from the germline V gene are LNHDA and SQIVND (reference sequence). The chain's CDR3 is CASQRLGHMNTEAFF. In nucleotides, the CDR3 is TGTGCCAGTCAAAGGTTGGGACACATGAACACTGAAGCTTTCTTT.

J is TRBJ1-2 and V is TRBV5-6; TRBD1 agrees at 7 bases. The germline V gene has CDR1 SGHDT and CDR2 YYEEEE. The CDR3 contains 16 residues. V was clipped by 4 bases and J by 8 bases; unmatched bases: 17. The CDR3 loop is CASSPQTGARRGGYTF. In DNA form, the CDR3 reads TGTGCCAGCAGCCCCCAAACAGGGGCGCGACGGGGCGGCTACACCTTC.

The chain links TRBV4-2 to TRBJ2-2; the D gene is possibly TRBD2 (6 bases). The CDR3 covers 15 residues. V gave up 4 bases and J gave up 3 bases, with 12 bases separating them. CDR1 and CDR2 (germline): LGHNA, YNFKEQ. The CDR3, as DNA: TGTGCCAGCAGCCCCTGGGCGGGGCACACCGGGGAGCTGTTTTTT. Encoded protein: CASSPWAGHTGELFF.

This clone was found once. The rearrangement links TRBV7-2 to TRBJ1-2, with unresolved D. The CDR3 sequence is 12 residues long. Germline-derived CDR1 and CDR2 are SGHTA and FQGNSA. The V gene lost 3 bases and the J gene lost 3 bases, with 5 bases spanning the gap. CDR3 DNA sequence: TGTGCCAGCAGCTTCGGGCACTATGGCTACACCTTC. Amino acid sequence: CASSFGHYGYTF.

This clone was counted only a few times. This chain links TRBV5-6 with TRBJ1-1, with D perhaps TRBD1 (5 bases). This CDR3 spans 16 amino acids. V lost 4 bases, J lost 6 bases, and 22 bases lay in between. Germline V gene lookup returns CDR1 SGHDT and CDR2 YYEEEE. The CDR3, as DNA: TGTGCCAGCAGCCCAACGTCGTGGGGGGACCCTCCTGAAGCTTTCTTT. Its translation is CASSPTSWGDPPEAFF. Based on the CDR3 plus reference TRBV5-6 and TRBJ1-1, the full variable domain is DAGVTQSPTHLIKTRGQQVTLRCSPKSGHDTVSWYQQALGQGPQFIFQYYEEEERQRGNFPDRFSGHQFPNYSSELNVNALLLGDSALYLCASSPTSWGDPPEAFFGQGTRLTVV.

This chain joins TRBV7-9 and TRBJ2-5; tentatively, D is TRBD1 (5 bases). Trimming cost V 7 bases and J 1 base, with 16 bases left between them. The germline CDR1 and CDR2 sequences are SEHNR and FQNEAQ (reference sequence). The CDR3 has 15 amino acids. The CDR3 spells CASTLRGGLQETQYF. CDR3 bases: TGTGCCAGCACCCTAAGGGGCGGTCTCCAAGAGACCCAGTACTTC. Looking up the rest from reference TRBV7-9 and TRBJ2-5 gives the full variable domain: DTGVSQNPRHKITKRGQNVTFRCDPISEHNRLYWYRQTLGQGPEFLTYFQNEAQLEKSRLLSDRFSAERPKGSFSTLEIQRTEQGDSAMYLCASTLRGGLQETQYFGPGTRLLVL.

The CDR3 is CSVEKGRTEAFF. CDR3 in DNA: TGCAGCGTTGAAAAGGGGCGAACTGAAGCTTTCTTT. This rearrangement joins TRBV29-1 to TRBJ1-1, with D possibly matching TRBD1 (5 bases). Trimming cost V 2 bases and J 5 bases, with 9 bases left between them. From germline, CDR1 is SQVTM and CDR2 ANQGSEA. The CDR3 sequence is 12 residues long.

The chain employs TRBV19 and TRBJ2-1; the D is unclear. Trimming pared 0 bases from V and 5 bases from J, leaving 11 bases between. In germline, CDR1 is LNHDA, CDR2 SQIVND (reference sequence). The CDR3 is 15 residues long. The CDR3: CASSIDLDRNNEQFF. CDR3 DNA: TGTGCCAGTAGTATAGATCTTGACCGGAACAATGAGCAGTTCTTC.

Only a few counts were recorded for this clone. CDR3 sequence (DNA): TGTGCCAGCAGCCGAGTACAGGGAAGGGCCACTGAAGCTTTCTTT. It translates to CASSRVQGRATEAFF. The genes are TRBV11-2 and TRBJ1-1; weak D call: TRBD1 (6 bases). Germline V gene data show CDR1 as SGHAT and CDR2 as FQNNGV. This CDR3 is 15 amino acids long. Trimming left V 5 bases short and J 4 bases short, with 17 bases between.

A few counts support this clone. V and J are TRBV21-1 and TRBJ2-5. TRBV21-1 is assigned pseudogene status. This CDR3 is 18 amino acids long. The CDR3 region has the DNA TGTGCCAGCAGCGGACCCGGGGCCGAACAATCTTTACAAGAGACCCAGTACTTC. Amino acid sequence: CASSGPGAEQSLQETQYF.